This T cell receptor beta chain was observed in a study of T cell responses to AZD1222 COVID-19 vaccine. Comment on this clone: Its matching antigen is unknown.

The ends lost 6 bases at V and 5 bases at J; junction bases unmatched: 7. This CDR3 contains 13 residues. Germline V gene data show CDR1 as SGHAT and CDR2 as FQNNGV. Study results and caveats: Baseline serostatus was positive in only a handful of AZD1222 recipients.

Produced via immunoSEQ multiplex PCR; TCRdb's table is partial and in-frame only. The sample shows under 200,000 clones, about 91% of them seen only once. This TCR came from an adult in good health. The chain is built from TRBV11-2 and TRBJ2-7; 7 bases match TRBD1. Sequenced here: peripheral blood, sampled on day 0 of AZD1222 vaccination. The CDR3 DNA sequence: TGTGCCAGCAGAAAGACAGGGATCAACGAGCAGTACTTC. This gives the protein CASRKTGINEQYF.